Each of the 2 T cell receptor beta chains below was sequenced from the same sample in a study of blood T cell repertoires in COVID-19 (dated by TCRdb to about 2020). The library came from the immunoSEQ multiplex PCR assay. TCRdb holds this immuneACCESS table with in-frame rearrangements only. Some clones are missing; in checked studies, unresolved V genes explain under half, and the rest has no known cause. The sample table lists 150,000 or so clones, roughly 90% of them with a count of one. The top ten clonotypes cover approximately 0.56% of the sample. Input material: peripheral blood. These receptors were collected from a man aged 45 to 65 with acute or convalescent COVID-19.

V and J are TRBV7-2 and TRBJ1-4; D gene ambiguous. The V gene lost 4 bases and the J gene lost 8 bases, with 14 bases spanning the gap. The CDR3 contains 14 residues. The V gene's germline CDR1 is SGHTA and CDR2 FQGNSA. The CDR3 loop is CASSSLTAGEKLFF. CDR3 sequence (DNA): TGTGCCAGCAGCTCATTGACGGCGGGAGAAAAACTGTTTTTT.

This clone was detected only a few times. The rearrangement joins TRBV28 to TRBJ1-2; 8 bases are shared with TRBD1. V trimming: 6 bases; J trimming: 2 bases; junction bases outside the gene matches: 8. The CDR3 length is 15 residues. The germline V gene has CDR1 MDHEN and CDR2 SYDVKM. CDR3: CASRPIDRGNYGYTF. CDR3 nucleotides: TGTGCCAGCAGACCTATCGACAGGGGAAACTATGGCTACACCTTC.